A single sample is the source of the 12 T cell receptor beta chains below, sequenced in a study of blood T cells in healthy people across ages. Primers used in a second PCR of about 6 to 11 cycles were a sample-barcoded 5' primer and a J-beta primer mix. TCRdb passed the 5' RACE reads through MiXCR, listing each CDR3 protein once. Among over 1,300,000 distinct CDR3 sequences listed, 55% to 75% were seen once. The sequenced sample was blood. These receptors came from a man aged 18 to 30 in good health.

This rearrangement joins TRBV27 to TRBJ2-5; D might be TRBD1 (5 bases). Matching the DNA end better, TRBJ2-7 makes the J call doubtful. The CDR3 totals 14 residues. Per the germline V gene, CDR1 is MNHEY and CDR2 is SMNVEV (reference sequence). The CDR3 DNA sequence: TGTGCCAGCAGCAATTCAGGGTCGAGGTACGAGCAGTACTTC. Residues: CASSNSGSRYEQYF.

This clonotype came up a few times. CDR3 DNA sequence: TGTGCCAGCAGCTTACCTAGTGCCTATGGCTACACCTTC. Residues: CASSLPSAYGYTF. The chain links TRBV5-6 to TRBJ1-2; no reliable D call. The CDR3 spans 13 residues. Trimming took off 2 bases at V and 4 bases at J, with 9 bases between the two ends. CDR1 is SGHDT, CDR2 YYEEEE, per germline.

V and J are TRBV21-1 and TRBJ2-3; TRBD1 reflects the table's D call only, with no check against the DNA. TRBV21-1 is assigned pseudogene status. The CDR3 covers 17 residues. CDR3 sequence reads: CASSPRMVKPCEDTQYF. The CDR3 nucleotides read TGTGCCAGCAGCCCCCGGATGGTTAAACCCTGTGAAGATACGCAGTATTTT.

The J gene is TRBJ2-3, the V gene TRBV3-1; 10 bases match TRBD1. The trim removed 6 bases at V and 5 bases at J, leaving 5 bases unmatched. The CDR3 consists of 14 residues. Germline CDR1 LGHDT, CDR2 YNNKEL (reference sequence). DNA for the CDR3: TGTGCCAGCAGGCTGACAGGGGGCATAGATACGCAGTATTTT. Its protein is CASRLTGGIDTQYF.

The rearrangement joins TRBV2 to TRBJ2-7; D may be TRBD1 or TRBD2 (5 bases each). Germline-derived CDR1 and CDR2 are SNHLY and FYNNEI. The CDR3 contains 15 residues. V was trimmed by 3 bases and J by 0 bases, leaving 12 bases between them. The DNA of the CDR3 is TGTGCCAGCAGTGAGGGGGACCCGAGCTCCTACGAGCAGTACTTC. The encoded protein is CASSEGDPSSYEQYF.

The chain has TRBV20-1 and TRBJ2-7, with D perhaps matching TRBD1 (7 bases). Trimming removed 3 bases at V and 3 bases at J, with 18 bases between. CDR1 is DFQATT, CDR2 SNEGSKA, per germline (reference sequence). There are 15 residues in the CDR3. The CDR3 sequence: CSASHPNRGGYEQYF. Here the CDR3 DNA reads TGCAGTGCTAGTCACCCGAACAGGGGAGGCTACGAGCAGTACTTC.

The chain has TRBV7-2 and TRBJ2-1, with 10 bases matching TRBD2. Per germline, CDR1 SGHTA and CDR2 FQGNSA. The CDR3 extends over 17 amino acids. Trimming at V came to 3 bases and at J to 2 bases, leaving 7 bases not matched to a gene. The CDR3 sequence: CASSLSLAGGTYNEQFF. CDR3 nucleotides: TGTGCCAGCAGCTTGTCATTAGCGGGGGGAACCTACAATGAGCAGTTCTTC.

The chain links TRBV15 to TRBJ1-1; D is uncertain. Trimming pared 1 base from V and 7 bases from J, leaving 10 bases between. The CDR3 runs to 13 residues. Germline V CDR1 and CDR2: LNHNV, YYDKDF (reference sequence). The CDR3 coding sequence is TGTGCCACCAGCAGAGTGGCAGCTAGTGAAGCTTTCTTT. Translated, it gives CATSRVAASEAFF.

This clonotype has just a few counts. The chain uses TRBV4-1 and TRBJ2-2; a weak D match, TRBD2 (6 bases). The V and J ends lost 2 bases and 5 bases respectively, with 12 bases between them. The CDR3 spans 15 residues. CDR1 and CDR2 from the germline V gene are MGHRA and YSYEKL. CDR3 DNA sequence: TGCGCCAGCAGCCAAATACCACGGGGGACCGGGGAGCTGTTTTTT. The encoded protein is CASSQIPRGTGELFF.

V and J are TRBV7-8 and TRBJ2-3, with TRBD1 as a possible D gene (5 bases). Trimming removed 0 bases at V and 5 bases at J, with 18 bases between. Per the germline V gene, CDR1 is SGHVS and CDR2 is FQNEAQ. The CDR3 has 17 amino acids. CDR3 in amino acids: CASSLAPQGYAEDTQYF. DNA of the CDR3: TGTGCCAGCAGCTTAGCCCCCCAGGGCTACGCGGAAGATACGCAGTATTTT.

The chain couples TRBV12-3 or TRBV12-4 to TRBJ1-2; D may be TRBD1 (5 bases). Trimming removed 3 bases from V and 2 bases from J, with 10 bases in between. CDR3 length: 14 residues. The CDR3 DNA sequence: TGTGCCAGCAGTTTGACAGTGACGAACTATGGCTACACCTTC. Translating gives CASSLTVTNYGYTF.

This chain links TRBV5-1 with TRBJ1-5; D remains ambiguous. V gave up 0 bases and J gave up 0 bases, with 16 bases separating them. The CDR3 has 18 amino acids. Germline V gene data show CDR1 as SGHRS and CDR2 as YFSETQ. CDR3 sequence: CASSLEPWHVGSNQPQHF. The CDR3 region has the DNA TGCGCCAGCAGCTTGGAACCCTGGCACGTGGGTAGCAATCAGCCCCAGCATTTT.